The rows below give T cell receptor beta chains drawn from one sample of a study of T cell repertoires in cytomegalovirus infection. Their antigens are not known. MiXCR, run by TCRdb on the reads, gives a single entry per CDR3 protein. The sample lists some 700,000 distinct CDR3 sequences, around 31% occurring once. Specimen: cultured PBMCs, collected from culture after CMV antigen stimulation. These receptors originate from a human donor in good health (CMV status not recorded). Some clones in this sample may be carry-over from other donors' samples. The CDR3 runs from the conserved cysteine through the conserved F or W. The order of the fields is J gene, clone size, D gene, V gene, CDR3 protein, CDR3 DNA. D genes are given only for firm matches. For some rows the clone size is stated as once, few or many, or as a class when expanded; others skip it.

J: TRBJ2-7
size: NA
D: NA
V: TRBV11-2
CDR3: CASSPFPGLSYEQYF
DNA: TGTGCCAGCAGCCCATTCCCGGGGCTCTCCTACGAGCAGTACTTC

J: TRBJ1-5
size: NA
D: NA
V: TRBV6-1
CDR3: CASSEAGGQQPQHF
DNA: TGTGCCAGCAGTGAAGCTGGAGGTCAGCAGCCCCAGCATTTT

J: TRBJ2-3
size: NA
D: NA
V: TRBV7-6
CDR3: CASSLQLGTDTQYF
DNA: TGTGCCAGCAGCTTACAACTGGGCACAGATACGCAGTATTTT

J: TRBJ2-2
size: NA
D: NA
V: TRBV6-2/TRBV6-3
CDR3: CASSYLGLAGELFF
DNA: TGTGCCAGCAGTTACCTAGGTTTAGCCGGGGAGCTGTTTTTT

J: TRBJ2-7
size: NA
D: NA
V: TRBV6-2/TRBV6-3
CDR3: CASRPQWGSAYEQYF
DNA: TGTGCCAGCAGGCCCCAGTGGGGTTCTGCCTACGAGCAGTACTTC

J: TRBJ2-7
size: few
D: NA
V: TRBV18
CDR3: CASSTRIDEQYF
DNA: TGTGCCAGCTCAACACGGATTGACGAGCAGTACTTC

J: TRBJ2-7
size: NA
D: TRBD1
V: TRBV20-1
CDR3: CSAATGTDILSYEQYF
DNA: TGCAGTGCCGCGACCGGGACAGATATTCTCTCCTACGAGCAGTACTTC

J: TRBJ1-1
size: few
D: TRBD1
V: TRBV7-2
CDR3: CASSRLTGAGNTEAFF
DNA: TGTGCCAGCAGCCGCCTCACAGGGGCGGGGAACACTGAAGCTTTCTTT

J: TRBJ1-6
size: NA
D: NA
V: TRBV7-2
CDR3: CASSFRGGYNSPLHF
DNA: TGTGCCAGCAGCTTTCGGGGGGGTTATAATTCACCCCTCCACTTT

J: TRBJ1-3
size: many
D: NA
V: TRBV7-8
CDR3: CASSLVVDTIYF
DNA: TGTGCCAGCAGCTTAGTCGTGGACACCATATATTTT

J: TRBJ2-1
size: many
D: NA
V: TRBV2
CDR3: CARLASPSSLYNEQFF
DNA: TGTGCCCGCCTAGCGAGTCCCTCTTCCCTCTACAATGAGCAGTTCTTC

J: TRBJ2-3
size: few
D: TRBD2
V: TRBV29-1
CDR3: CSAYRLAGSTDTQYF
DNA: TGCAGCGCCTACCGACTAGCGGGGAGCACAGATACGCAGTATTTT

J: TRBJ2-1
size: many
D: TRBD2
V: TRBV7-2
CDR3: CASSLSGRSLYNEQFF
DNA: TGTGCCAGCAGTCTTAGCGGGAGGTCACTCTACAATGAGCAGTTCTTC

J: TRBJ2-3
size: many
D: NA
V: TRBV7-2
CDR3: CASSPGAKDTQYF
DNA: TGTGCCAGCAGCCCAGGTGCTAAAGATACGCAGTATTTT

J: TRBJ2-7
size: many
D: TRBD2
V: TRBV7-2
CDR3: CASSFLPTSSAGNYEQYF
DNA: TGTGCCAGCAGCTTTCTCCCGACATCGTCAGCGGGGAACTACGAGCAGTACTTC

J: TRBJ2-2
size: NA
D: NA
V: TRBV4-3
CDR3: CASSQARGGRGTGELFF
DNA: TGCGCCAGCAGCCAAGCAAGGGGGGGGCGGGGCACCGGGGAGCTGTTTTTT

J: TRBJ2-7
size: many
D: NA
V: TRBV7-6
CDR3: CASSRPASYEQYF
DNA: TGTGCCAGCAGCCGGCCAGCTTCCTACGAGCAGTACTTC

J: TRBJ1-5
size: few
D: NA
V: TRBV7-2
CDR3: CASTQQINQPQHF
DNA: TGTGCCAGCACCCAACAGATAAATCAGCCCCAGCATTTT

J: TRBJ1-1
size: many
D: NA
V: TRBV7-2
CDR3: CASSRGRGNTEAFF
DNA: TGTGCCAGCAGCCGAGGGAGGGGGAACACTGAAGCTTTCTTT

J: TRBJ2-3
size: NA
D: TRBD1
V: TRBV5-3
CDR3: CASSGIQGVGTDTQYF
DNA: TGTGCCAGCAGCGGAATACAGGGGGTCGGCACAGATACGCAGTATTTT

J: TRBJ2-7
size: NA
D: NA
V: TRBV11-2
CDR3: CASSSRGISYEQYF
DNA: TGTGCCAGCAGCTCAAGGGGGATCTCCTACGAGCAGTACTTC

J: TRBJ2-1
size: NA
D: NA
V: TRBV5-1
CDR3: CASSGGPGVGDEQFF
DNA: TGCGCCAGCAGCGGCGGACCGGGGGTCGGCGATGAGCAGTTCTTC

J: TRBJ2-3
size: NA
D: TRBD2
V: TRBV4-2
CDR3: CASSQGGLAGATDTQYF
DNA: TGTGCCAGCAGCCAAGGTGGTCTAGCGGGGGCCACAGATACGCAGTATTTT

J: TRBJ2-2
size: few
D: TRBD2
V: TRBV10-3
CDR3: CAITGQAGDSGELFF
DNA: TGTGCCATCACGGGCCAAGCGGGAGATAGCGGGGAGCTGTTTTTT

J: TRBJ2-3
size: few
D: TRBD2
V: TRBV10-3
CDR3: CAISDPGGLAGSREYTDTQYF
DNA: TGTGCCATCAGTGACCCCGGGGGACTAGCGGGATCAAGGGAATACACAGATACGCAGTATTTT

J: TRBJ2-5
size: NA
D: NA
V: TRBV10-3
CDR3: CAISEGVSETQYF
DNA: TGTGCCATCAGTGAAGGGGTTTCGGAGACCCAGTACTTC

J: TRBJ2-5
size: few
D: TRBD2
V: TRBV25-1
CDR3: CASSHSGGARETQYF
DNA: TGTGCCAGCAGTCATAGCGGGGGGGCCCGGGAGACCCAGTACTTC

J: TRBJ2-5
size: few
D: NA
V: TRBV7-9
CDR3: CASSFGTLPGQETQYF
DNA: TGTGCCAGCAGCTTCGGAACCCTCCCGGGTCAAGAGACCCAGTACTTC

J: TRBJ2-3
size: NA
D: NA
V: TRBV12-3/TRBV12-4
CDR3: CASTPGLLRDTQYF
DNA: TGTGCCAGCACCCCCGGCCTCTTGAGGGATACGCAGTATTTT

J: TRBJ2-1
size: NA
D: TRBD2
V: TRBV27
CDR3: CASSMGTSGYNEQFF
DNA: TGTGCCAGCAGTATGGGGACTAGCGGTTACAATGAGCAGTTCTTC

J: TRBJ1-2
size: few
D: NA
V: TRBV12-3/TRBV12-4
CDR3: CASSLSSEGYTF
DNA: TGTGCCAGCAGTTTAAGTAGCGAAGGCTACACCTTC

J: TRBJ1-2
size: many
D: NA
V: TRBV7-2
CDR3: CASSLAAGLYGYTF
DNA: TGTGCCAGCAGCTTAGCGGCAGGGCTATATGGCTACACCTTC

J: TRBJ1-5
size: NA
D: NA
V: TRBV20-1
CDR3: CSATVRANNQPQHF
DNA: TGCAGTGCTACGGTACGGGCCAACAATCAGCCCCAGCATTTT

J: TRBJ1-5
size: NA
D: TRBD1
V: TRBV19
CDR3: CASSILQGRQPQHF
DNA: TGTGCCAGTAGTATCTTACAGGGGAGGCAGCCCCAGCATTTT

J: TRBJ1-6
size: NA
D: NA
V: TRBV6-5
CDR3: CASSEGIGRTRSPLHF
DNA: TGTGCCAGCAGTGAAGGGATTGGCCGGACAAGGTCACCCCTCCACTTT

J: TRBJ2-3
size: once
D: NA
V: TRBV20-1
CDR3: CSARGHSTDTQYF
DNA: TGCAGTGCTAGAGGCCATAGCACAGATACGCAGTATTTT

J: TRBJ1-5
size: NA
D: NA
V: TRBV18
CDR3: CASSPPMGPGGYDQPQHF
DNA: TGTGCCAGCTCACCACCGATGGGCCCGGGAGGGTACGATCAGCCCCAGCATTTT

J: TRBJ1-5
size: NA
D: TRBD1
V: TRBV5-6
CDR3: CASSSRDRGQWAQHF
DNA: TGTGCCAGCAGCTCAAGGGACAGGGGACAATGGGCCCAGCATTTT

J: TRBJ1-2
size: NA
D: NA
V: TRBV6-8
CDR3: CASSPSFLEGDNYGYTF
DNA: TGTGCCAGCAGCCCGTCGTTTTTGGAGGGAGATAACTATGGCTACACCTTC

J: TRBJ2-7
size: many
D: TRBD2
V: TRBV27
CDR3: CASSLDLAGSYEQYF
DNA: TGTGCCAGCAGTCTTGACCTAGCGGGATCCTACGAGCAGTACTTC

J: TRBJ1-1
size: NA
D: NA
V: TRBV7-9
CDR3: CASSSQVVGTEAFF
DNA: TGTGCCAGCAGTTCACAGGTTGTGGGCACTGAAGCTTTCTTT

J: TRBJ1-3
size: NA
D: NA
V: TRBV6-1
CDR3: CASSEWATGSGNTIYF
DNA: TGTGCCAGCAGTGAATGGGCGACAGGTTCCGGAAACACCATATATTTT

J: TRBJ2-7
size: few
D: NA
V: TRBV12-3/TRBV12-4
CDR3: CASSLSRTTSPNF
DNA: TGTGCCAGCAGTTTAAGCCGGACCACATCTCCAAACTTC

J: TRBJ1-3
size: many
D: TRBD1
V: TRBV7-2
CDR3: CASKGQGTLGNTIYF
DNA: TGTGCCAGCAAGGGACAGGGAACCCTTGGAAACACCATATATTTT

J: TRBJ1-2
size: NA
D: NA
V: TRBV4-1
CDR3: CASSQPGLPSGYTF
DNA: TGCGCCAGCAGCCAGCCTGGCCTACCTAGTGGCTACACCTTC